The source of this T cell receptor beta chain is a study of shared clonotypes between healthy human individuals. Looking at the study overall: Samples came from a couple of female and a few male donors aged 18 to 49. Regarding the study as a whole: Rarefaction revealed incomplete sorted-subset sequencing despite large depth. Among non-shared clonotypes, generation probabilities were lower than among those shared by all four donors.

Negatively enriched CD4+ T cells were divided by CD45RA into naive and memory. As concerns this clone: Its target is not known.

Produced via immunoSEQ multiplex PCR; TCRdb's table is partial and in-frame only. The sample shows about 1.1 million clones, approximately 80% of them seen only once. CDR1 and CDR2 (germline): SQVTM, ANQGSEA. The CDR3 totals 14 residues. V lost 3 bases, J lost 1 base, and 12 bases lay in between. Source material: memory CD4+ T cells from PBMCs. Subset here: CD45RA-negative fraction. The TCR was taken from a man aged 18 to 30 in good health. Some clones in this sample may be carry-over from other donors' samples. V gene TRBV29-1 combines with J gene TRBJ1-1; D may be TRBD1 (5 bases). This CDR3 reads CSVDRGSGNTEAFF. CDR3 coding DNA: TGCAGCGTTGACCGGGGGAGTGGGAACACTGAAGCTTTCTTT. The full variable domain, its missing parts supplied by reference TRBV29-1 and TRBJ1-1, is SAVISQKPSRDICQRGTSLTIQCQVDSQVTMMFWYRQQPGQSLTLIATANQGSEATYESGFVIDKFPISRPNLTFSTLTVSNMSPEDSSIYLCSVDRGSGNTEAFFGQGTRLTVV.